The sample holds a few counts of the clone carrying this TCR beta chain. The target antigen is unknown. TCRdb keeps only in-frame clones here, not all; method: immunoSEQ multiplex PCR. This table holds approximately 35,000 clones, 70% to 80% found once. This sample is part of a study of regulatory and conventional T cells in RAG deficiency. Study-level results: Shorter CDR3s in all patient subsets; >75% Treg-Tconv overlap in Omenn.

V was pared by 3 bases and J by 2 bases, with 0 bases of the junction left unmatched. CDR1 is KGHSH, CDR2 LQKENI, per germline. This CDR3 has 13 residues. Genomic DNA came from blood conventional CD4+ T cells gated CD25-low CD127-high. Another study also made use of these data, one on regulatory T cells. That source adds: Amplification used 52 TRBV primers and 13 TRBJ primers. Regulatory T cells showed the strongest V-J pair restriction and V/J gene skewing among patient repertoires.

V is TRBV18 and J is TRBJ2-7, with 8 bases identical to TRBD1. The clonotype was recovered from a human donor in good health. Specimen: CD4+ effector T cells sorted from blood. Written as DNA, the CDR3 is TGTGCCAGCTCACCGACAGGGGCCTACGAGCAGTACTTC. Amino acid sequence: CASSPTGAYEQYF.